This entry features one T cell receptor (beta chain) sequence. The data are from a study of blood T cell repertoires in COVID-19. Overall study context: The samples span acute and convalescent COVID-19 from the United States, Italy and Spain. PBMCs, B-cell-depleted T cells, or T cells provided the cDNA or gDNA that made up the material.

V lost 6 bases and J lost 7; bases outside the gene matches: 5. The germline V gene encodes CDR1 MNHEY and CDR2 SMNVEV (reference sequence). The CDR3 loop spans 13 amino acids. In the study's own analysis: Estimation of nucleated cell counts relied on the amplification of reference gene primers. The assay was immunoSEQ multiplex PCR, and TCRdb's table has in-frame clones only and misses some. The V and J calls and the clone size are those of that table, but D and trimming were determined from the DNA. The profile shows roughly 300,000 clones, around 87% of them singletons. The chain joins TRBV27 to TRBJ2-2; the match to TRBD2 covers 7 bases. The sequencing sample was made of peripheral blood. The TCR comes from a woman between 45 and 65 years old who had recovered from COVID-19. The CDR3 reads CASRSPGGGELFF. The CDR3 DNA follows: TGTGCCAGCAGATCCCCGGGGGGCGGGGAGCTGTTTTTT.